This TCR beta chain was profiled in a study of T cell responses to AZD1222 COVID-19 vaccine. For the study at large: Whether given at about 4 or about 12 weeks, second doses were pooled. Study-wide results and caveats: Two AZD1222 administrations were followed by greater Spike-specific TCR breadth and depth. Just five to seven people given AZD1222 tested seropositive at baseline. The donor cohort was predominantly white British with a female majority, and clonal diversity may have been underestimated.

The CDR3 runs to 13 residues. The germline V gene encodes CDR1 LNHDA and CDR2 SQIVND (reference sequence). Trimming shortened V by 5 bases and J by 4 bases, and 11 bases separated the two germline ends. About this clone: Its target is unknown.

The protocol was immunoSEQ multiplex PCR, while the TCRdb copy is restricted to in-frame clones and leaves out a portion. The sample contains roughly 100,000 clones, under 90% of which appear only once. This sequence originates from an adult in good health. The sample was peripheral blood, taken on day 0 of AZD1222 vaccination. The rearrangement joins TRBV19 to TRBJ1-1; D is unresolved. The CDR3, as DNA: TGTGCCAGTAGTCCTGGACTGCGCACTGAAGCTTTCTTT. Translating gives CASSPGLRTEAFF.